The sequence of this T cell receptor (beta chain) was determined in a study of multiple sclerosis patients with progressive multifocal leukoencephalopathy. Findings and caveats of the study: Most PML patients had lower entropy, suggesting less diverse TRB repertoires. Before and during natalizumab, the clones expanded at PML already existed.

Comments on this clone: Antigen unknown.

Time point indicated: time of PML onset. After about 15 to 56 months on natalizumab, the natalizumab-treated patients developed PML. The CDR3 runs to 16 residues. V shed 2 bases and J 4 bases; nucleotides not matched to a gene: 7. Germline CDR1 and CDR2: ENHRY and SYGVKD. This was a survey-level run. The protocol was immunoSEQ multiplex PCR, while the TCRdb copy is restricted to in-frame clones and leaves out a portion. The table includes roughly 30,000 clones, roughly 86% detected once. The TCR comes from a woman aged 40 to 50 with progressive multifocal leukoencephalopathy. This sequence joins TRBV10-3 and TRBJ1-4; 7 nucleotides line up with TRBD1. The specimen comprised PBMCs, sampled from a patient treated with natalizumab. CDR3 in amino acids: CAISETYRGDNEKLFF. The CDR3 nucleotides read TGTGCCATCAGTGAGACCTACAGGGGCGATAATGAAAAACTGTTTTTT.